This TCR beta chain originates from a study of early T cells in non-severe SARS-CoV-2 infection. This clonotype was seen more than once but under ten times. Germline is not matched at one junction end, which may reflect a read error. CDR3 size: 12 residues. Unique molecular identifiers tagged individual cDNA molecules. TCRdb itself ran the 5' RACE reads through MiXCR, one entry per CDR3 protein. This sample carries some 40,000 distinct CDR3 sequences, 10% to 15% of them seen once, and the ten largest clones take approximately 15%. The V call is TRBV12-3 or TRBV12-4, the J call TRBJ2-1, with 11 nucleotides matching TRBD2. The origin of this receptor is an adult who was a healthcare worker with PCR-confirmed SARS-CoV-2 infection or an uninfected control (not recorded which). Material for sequencing was whole blood. The CDR3 is CASSILAGAPYF. The CDR3 DNA sequence: TGTGCCAGCAGTATACTAGCGGGGGCCCCCTACTTC.